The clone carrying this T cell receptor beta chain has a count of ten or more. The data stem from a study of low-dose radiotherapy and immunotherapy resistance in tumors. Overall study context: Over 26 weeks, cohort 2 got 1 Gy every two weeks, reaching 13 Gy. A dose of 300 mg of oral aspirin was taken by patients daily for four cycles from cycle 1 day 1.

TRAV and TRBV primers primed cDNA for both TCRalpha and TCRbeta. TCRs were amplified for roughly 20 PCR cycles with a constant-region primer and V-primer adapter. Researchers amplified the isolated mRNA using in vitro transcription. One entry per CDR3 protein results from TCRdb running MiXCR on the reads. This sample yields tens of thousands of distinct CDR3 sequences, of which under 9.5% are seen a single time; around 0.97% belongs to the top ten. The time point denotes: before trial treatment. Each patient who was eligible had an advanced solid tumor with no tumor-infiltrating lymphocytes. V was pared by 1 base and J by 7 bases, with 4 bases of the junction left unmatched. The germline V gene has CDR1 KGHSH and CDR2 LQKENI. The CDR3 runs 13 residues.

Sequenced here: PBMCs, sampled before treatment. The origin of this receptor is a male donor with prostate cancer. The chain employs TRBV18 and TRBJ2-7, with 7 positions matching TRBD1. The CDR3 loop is CASSPQGAEEQYF. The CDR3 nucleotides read TGTGCCAGCTCACCACAGGGGGCGGAAGAGCAGTACTTC.